This T cell receptor (beta chain) was found in a study of control samples from healthy donors and cancer patients. This clone was observed a single time. Assay: immunoSEQ multiplex PCR; the TCRdb copy retains only in-frame clones and omits some. The sample has around 97,000 clones; 75% to 90% are singletons. This CDR3 has 13 residues. V shed 4 bases and J shed 2 bases, with 8 bases lying between them. Germline CDR1 is SGHNT and CDR2 is YYREEE (reference sequence). The sequence came from a man aged 60 to 69 with lung cancer. Sequencing was carried out using PBMCs. V and J are TRBV5-4 and TRBJ2-3; D gene uncertain. DNA for the CDR3: TGTGCCAGCAGCGGGCAGCCCACAGATACGCAGTATTTT. Translated, it gives CASSGQPTDTQYF.